One sample yielded the 22 T cell receptor beta chains listed below, sequenced in a study of blood T cells in healthy people across ages. Using a J-beta primer mix together with a sample-barcoded 5' primer, a second PCR was run for about 7 to 12 cycles. TCRdb re-called the 5' RACE reads through MiXCR, storing one row per CDR3 protein. This sample has about 1.6 million distinct CDR3 sequences, with about 31% found just once. Sequenced: blood. Source of these receptors: a woman in her 30s in good health.

The chain couples TRBV10-3 to TRBJ1-3; D may be TRBD1 (5 bases). V shed 3 bases and J shed 0 bases, with 12 bases lying between them. CDR1 is ENHRY, CDR2 SYGVKD, per germline. The CDR3 runs 16 residues. CDR3 sequence: CAISDQGPSSGNTIYF. In DNA, the CDR3 is TGTGCCATCAGTGACCAGGGACCCAGCTCTGGAAACACCATATATTTT.

This clonotype was recorded at least ten times. V gene TRBV7-2 combines with J gene TRBJ2-5, with TRBD2 matching 8 bases. The CDR3 length is 14 residues. Germline loops: CDR1 SGHTA, CDR2 FQGNSA. V lost 2 bases to trimming and J lost 4 bases; unmatched junction nucleotides: 3. CDR3 bases: TGTGCCAGCAGCTTAAACGGGGGGGGAGAGACCCAGTACTTC. Amino acid sequence: CASSLNGGGETQYF.

This clonotype was found a few times. The rearrangement uses TRBV20-1 and TRBJ1-6, with D unresolved. CDR3 size: 13 residues. Germline CDR1 and CDR2: DFQATT and SNEGSKA (reference sequence). With 3 bases removed from V and 7 bases from J, the gap between germline ends came to 10 bases. CDR3 in amino acids: CSASSDANSPLHF. The CDR3 DNA is TGCAGTGCTAGTTCTGATGCGAATTCACCCCTCCACTTT.

This clonotype was observed at least ten times. J is TRBJ2-7 and V is TRBV20-1; 8 bases are shared with TRBD1. From germline, CDR1 is DFQATT and CDR2 SNEGSKA (reference sequence). Unmatched junction bases numbered 7, after V lost 1 base and J lost 2 bases. The CDR3 length is 15 residues. The CDR3 protein is CSARGLGQGAYEQYF. The DNA of the CDR3 is TGCAGTGCTAGAGGATTAGGACAGGGAGCCTACGAGCAGTACTTC.

This clonotype was observed a handful of times. The CDR3 spells CSARGSLAGPRETQYF. Written as DNA, the CDR3 is TGCAGTGCTAGAGGATCGCTAGCGGGACCAAGGGAGACCCAGTACTTC. The V and J genes are TRBV20-1 and TRBJ2-5; TRBD2 agrees at 9 bases. V trimming: 1 base; J trimming: 5 bases; junction bases outside the gene matches: 11. This CDR3 contains 16 residues. Germline V gene data show CDR1 as DFQATT and CDR2 as SNEGSKA (reference sequence).

The chain links TRBV20-1 to TRBJ2-1; D possibly corresponds to TRBD1 (5 bases). This CDR3 contains 15 residues. Germline CDR1 reads DFQATT; CDR2 reads SNEGSKA (reference sequence). The V end lost 2 bases, the J end lost 7 bases, and 18 bases lay between the germline ends. CDR3: CSARIAGFRRNEQFF. As DNA, the CDR3 is TGCAGTGCTAGAATAGCAGGGTTCCGAAGGAATGAGCAGTTCTTC.

This clonotype occurred a few times. This rearrangement joins TRBV20-1 to TRBJ2-1; 8 bases fit TRBD2. The CDR3 has 16 amino acids. Germline V CDR1 and CDR2: DFQATT, SNEGSKA (reference sequence). The trim removed 5 bases at V and 6 bases at J, leaving 15 bases unmatched. CDR3 sequence reads: CSAPHSTSGLINEQFF. The CDR3 DNA is TGCAGTGCTCCTCACTCAACTAGCGGCCTTATCAATGAGCAGTTCTTC.

This clonotype has ten or more counts. The rearrangement uses TRBV12-3 or TRBV12-4 and TRBJ2-3, with 10 positions matching TRBD2. J was trimmed by 1 base and V by 5 bases; bases with no gene match: 6. The CDR3 extends over 16 amino acids. The CDR3 here is CASSGPGLARTDTQYF. In DNA, the CDR3 is TGTGCCAGCAGTGGACCGGGACTAGCGCGCACAGATACGCAGTATTTT.

V and J are TRBV5-6 and TRBJ2-7; D tentatively reads TRBD1 or TRBD2 (5 bases each). This CDR3 has 16 amino acids. With 1 base removed from V and 7 bases from J, the gap between germline ends came to 21 bases. Looked up from germline, CDR1 is SGHDT and CDR2 is YYEEEE. For the CDR3, the DNA is TGTGCCAGCAGCTTGCAGACGGGACCGCCGAGCAGGGAGCAGTACTTC. This encodes CASSLQTGPPSREQYF. The whole variable domain, remainder taken from reference TRBV5-6 and TRBJ2-7, is DAGVTQSPTHLIKTRGQQVTLRCSPKSGHDTVSWYQQALGQGPQFIFQYYEEEERQRGNFPDRFSGHQFPNYSSELNVNALLLGDSALYLCASSLQTGPPSREQYFGPGTRLTVT.

This clonotype was seen a few times. The chain carries TRBV27 and TRBJ2-1, with 10 positions matching TRBD2. V was pared by 8 bases and J by 7 bases, with 11 bases of the junction left unmatched. The germline gives CDR1 MNHEY, CDR2 SMNVEV (reference sequence). The CDR3 spans 15 residues. The CDR3 nucleotides are TGTGCCAGCGGTCTGCTAGCGGGAGTAAGTAATGAGCAGTTCTTC. This encodes CASGLLAGVSNEQFF.

This rearrangement joins TRBV7-8 to TRBJ2-5; D perhaps matches TRBD2 (6 bases). Germline CDR1 is SGHVS and CDR2 is FQNEAQ. Trimming cost V 5 bases and J 5 bases, with 12 bases left between them. This CDR3 region has 13 residues. The CDR3 sequence is CASSNGGRETQYF. The CDR3 DNA follows: TGTGCCAGCAGCAATGGGGGGAGGGAGACCCAGTACTTC.

This clonotype was found a few times. The chain joins TRBV20-1 to TRBJ2-1; the D gene is possibly TRBD2 (6 bases). Trimming stripped 5 bases from V and 4 bases from J, with 15 bases between. The CDR3 length is 14 residues. From germline, CDR1 is DFQATT and CDR2 SNEGSKA (reference sequence). The CDR3 DNA reads as TGCAGTGCTGAAGACCAGGGACTTTACAATGAGCAGTTCTTC. Protein product: CSAEDQGLYNEQFF.

This clonotype was found a few times. This sequence joins TRBV7-9 and TRBJ2-7; the match to TRBD1 covers 7 bases. V lost 11 bases and J lost 2; bases outside the gene matches: 9. This CDR3 comprises 13 residues. Germline CDR1 reads SEHNR; CDR2 reads FQNEAQ (reference sequence). The DNA for the CDR3 is TGTGCCGGCGCAGGGGGTAATACCTACGAGCAGTACTTC. Translating gives CAGAGGNTYEQYF.

Regarding this clonotype: The junction shows a germline mismatch at one end, possibly a read error. This chain joins TRBV2 and TRBJ2-3; 7 nucleotides match TRBD2. The length of the CDR3 is 17 residues. CDR1 and CDR2 (germline): SNHLY, FYNNEI. CDR3 in DNA: TGTGCCAGCAGCGAAGGCCCCGGCGGGAGAGGGGCAGATACGCAGTATTTT. Translating it yields CASSEGPGGRGADTQYF. Complete variable domain (other parts from reference TRBV2 and TRBJ2-3): EPEVTQTPSHQVTQMGQEVILRCVPISNHLYFYWYRQILGQKVEFLVSFYNNEISEKSEIFDDQFSVERPDGSNFTLKIRSTKLEDSAMYFCASSEGPGGRGADTQYFGPGTRLTVL.

The V and J genes are TRBV20-1 and TRBJ2-3, with D perhaps being TRBD1 or TRBD2 (6 bases each). V was pared by 3 bases and J by 0 bases, with 10 bases between. CDR3 size: 14 residues. CDR1 and CDR2 from the germline V gene are DFQATT and SNEGSKA (reference sequence). The DNA for the CDR3 is TGCAGTGCTAGTAGGGGGACTAGCACAGATACGCAGTATTTT. Encoded protein: CSASRGTSTDTQYF.

This clonotype has only a few counts. The V and J genes are TRBV7-2 and TRBJ2-7; D unclear. The germline gives CDR1 SGHTA, CDR2 FQGNSA. V lost 0 bases and J 3 bases, leaving 12 bases between the germline ends. CDR3 size: 15 residues. For the CDR3, the DNA is TGTGCCAGCAGCTTAGCACCTATCTCATACTACGAGCAGTACTTC. This translates into CASSLAPISYYEQYF.

This clonotype came up once. The CDR3 nucleotides read TGCAGTGCCCCACCCGAGGACGGATACGAGCAGTACTTC. Its protein product is CSAPPEDGYEQYF. The V call is TRBV20-1, the J call TRBJ2-7, with D unresolved. V shed 6 bases and J shed 4 bases, with 16 bases lying between them. Germline lookup yields CDR1 DFQATT and CDR2 SNEGSKA (reference sequence). The CDR3 is made up of 13 amino acids.

Turning to this clonotype: A junction boundary mismatches the germline segment, possibly from a read error. This sequence joins TRBV7-7 and TRBJ2-1; TRBD2 might be the D (6 bases). This CDR3 spans 12 amino acids. Per the germline V gene, CDR1 is SSHAT and CDR2 is FNYEAQ (reference sequence). CDR3 sequence (DNA): TGTGCCGGCAGCTTCCGGGACTTTGAGCAGTTCTTC. Its translation is CAGSFRDFEQFF. The entire variable domain, with the rest obtained from reference TRBV7-7 and TRBJ2-1, is as follows: GAGVSQSPRYKVTKRGQDVTLRCDPISSHATLYWYQQALGQGPEFLTYFNYEAQPDKSGLPSDRFSAERPEGSISTLTIQRTEQRDSAMYRCAGSFRDFEQFFGPGTRLTVL.

In this sample, this clonotype turned up a few times. The chain uses TRBV5-1 and TRBJ2-7, with D possibly matching TRBD2 (6 bases). Germline lookup yields CDR1 SGHRS and CDR2 YFSETQ. V lost 4 bases and J lost 6, with 23 bases in between. There are 16 residues in the CDR3. This CDR3 is CASSILGLTGSGEQYF. CDR3 DNA: TGCGCCAGCAGCATCTTAGGACTAACGGGGAGTGGCGAGCAGTACTTC.

This sequence joins TRBV27 and TRBJ1-5, with 7 bases fitting TRBD1. Germline V gives CDR1 MNHEY, CDR2 SMNVEV (reference sequence). J was trimmed by 4 bases and V by 6 bases; bases with no gene match: 9. The CDR3 extends over 15 amino acids. The CDR3 spells CASSPRGTANQPQHF. The CDR3 coding sequence is TGTGCCAGCAGCCCGAGAGGGACAGCTAATCAGCCCCAGCATTTT.

This chain connects TRBV12-3 or TRBV12-4 to TRBJ2-1; D ambiguous. Deletions cut 3 bases from V and 2 bases from J, with 11 bases between. The CDR3 contains 15 residues. The CDR3 loop is CASSLRRPTYNEQFF. The CDR3 DNA reads TGTGCCAGCAGTTTGAGGCGGCCAACCTACAATGAGCAGTTCTTC.

The CDR3 nucleotides are TGTGCCAGCAGTTCGACCGTACCCAGCGGGGGGTCAGATACGCAGTATTTT. It translates to CASSSTVPSGGSDTQYF. This chain uses TRBV7-6 with TRBJ2-3, with TRBD2 identical over 9 bases. The CDR3 length is 17 residues. CDR1 is SGHVS and CDR2 is FNYEAQ in the germline V gene. The trim removed 6 bases at V and 4 bases at J, leaving 14 bases unmatched. The full variable domain, rest sourced from reference TRBV7-6 and TRBJ2-3, is GAGVSQSPRYKVTKRGQDVALRCDPISGHVSLYWYRQALGQGPEFLTYFNYEAQQDKSGLPNDRFSAERPEGSISTLTIQRTEQRDSAMYRCASSSTVPSGGSDTQYFGPGTRLTVL.